The TCR beta chain under discussion was sequenced for a study of blood T cell repertoires in COVID-19. Study background: Material from acute and convalescent COVID-19 was sourced from the United States, Italy and Spain. The analysed material was cDNA or gDNA that came from T cells, B-cell-depleted T cells, or PBMCs.

This clone was recorded a few times. V was cut by 10 bases and J by 6 bases, with 15 bases left in between. There are 13 residues in the CDR3. Per the germline V gene, CDR1 is MNHEY and CDR2 is SVGAGI. As originally analysed: By means of reference gene primer amplification, nucleated cell counts were estimated. TCRdb keeps only in-frame clones here, not all; method: immunoSEQ multiplex PCR. V and J calls and clone size are copied from that table; D and trimming were computed from the DNA. Of roughly 150,000 clones listed, around 81% are singletons. The J gene is TRBJ1-4, the V gene TRBV6-5, with a possible D match to TRBD1 (6 bases). Sequences were obtained from peripheral blood. The clonotype comes from a human donor in a cohort sampled during active COVID-19. The CDR3 sequence: CAITGHGYEKLFF. DNA for the CDR3: TGTGCCATTACGGGACACGGGTATGAAAAACTGTTTTTT.